Listed below are T cell receptor beta chains from one sample, sequenced in a study of response to subunit inactivated influenza vaccine. TCRdb recomputed calls from the RT-PCR reads with MiXCR, one row per CDR3 protein. The sample holds just over 300,000 distinct CDR3 sequences, 20% to 25% seen once. Here the sequenced sample was PBMCs from blood, taken 21 months after vaccination. The receptors were sampled from a man aged 50-75 years who received an inactivated influenza vaccine. CDR3s include the opening cysteine and the closing phenylalanine or tryptophan. A D gene is named only where the DNA matches it firmly. Not all rows give a size; the values are once, few, many and, for expanded clones, a class.

d_gene | j_gene | len | abundance | v_gene | CDR3aa | CDR3nt
NA | TRBJ1-2 | 15 | many | TRBV4-3 | CASSQDTHRNYGYTF | TGCGCCAGCAGCCAAGATACGCACAGGAACTATGGCTACACCTTC
NA | TRBJ1-4 | 17 | NA | TRBV10-3 | CAISESLAGVEPRKLFF | TGTGCCATCAGTGAGTCGTTAGCAGGCGTTGAACCCCGAAAACTGTTTTTT
TRBD2 | TRBJ2-7 | 16 | few | TRBV4-2 | CASSQDLVAGPHEQYF | TGTGCCAGCAGCCAAGATCTAGTAGCGGGACCCCACGAGCAGTACTTC
TRBD2 | TRBJ2-1 | 17 | NA | TRBV11-2 | CASSFLVAGVAYNEQFF | TGTGCCAGCAGCTTCCTGGTAGCGGGAGTAGCCTACAATGAGCAGTTCTTC
NA | TRBJ1-1 | 13 | many | TRBV2 | CASGEIMNTEAFF | TGTGCCAGCGGTGAAATCATGAACACTGAAGCTTTCTTT
NA | TRBJ2-1 | 15 | NA | TRBV5-1 | CASSLVGQTYNEQFF | TGCGCCAGCAGCTTGGTTGGACAGACTTACAATGAGCAGTTCTTC
TRBD1 | TRBJ1-6 | 17 | NA | TRBV19 | CASSAGWTGGNNSPLHF | TGTGCCAGTAGTGCCGGCTGGACAGGGGGCAATAATTCACCCCTCCACTTT
TRBD2 | TRBJ2-1 | 15 | NA | TRBV7-3 | CASSLTSGTVNEQFF | TGTGCCAGCAGCTTAACTAGCGGGACGGTGAATGAGCAGTTCTTC
NA | TRBJ1-3 | 12 | few | TRBV30 | CAWSRVGNTIYF | TGTGCCTGGAGCAGGGTGGGAAACACCATATATTTT
NA | TRBJ2-3 | 14 | NA | TRBV4-3 | CASSQDLATDTQYF | TGCGCCAGCAGCCAGGACCTAGCCACAGATACGCAGTATTTT
NA | TRBJ1-1 | 15 | few | TRBV7-8 | CASSLVQGSGTEAFF | TGTGCCAGCAGCTTAGTTCAGGGGTCGGGCACTGAAGCTTTCTTT
TRBD1 | TRBJ1-1 | 19 | NA | TRBV4-3 | CASSQETPGQGARRAEAFF | TGCGCCAGCAGCCAAGAGACCCCGGGACAGGGGGCGCGGAGAGCTGAAGCTTTCTTT
NA | TRBJ1-1 | 13 | few | TRBV15 | CATSRPMVTEAFF | TGTGCCACCAGCAGACCCATGGTCACTGAAGCTTTCTTT
TRBD2 | TRBJ2-7 | 16 | NA | TRBV10-3 | CATISLAGGSINEQYF | TGTGCCACAATTTCGTTAGCGGGAGGGAGTATCAACGAGCAGTACTTC
NA | TRBJ1-6 | 16 | few | TRBV7-9 | CASSLGVMASSSPLHF | TGTGCCAGCAGCTTAGGAGTTATGGCCTCCAGCTCACCCCTCCACTTT
NA | TRBJ1-2 | 15 | NA | TRBV28 | CASSGASPTNYGYTF | TGTGCCAGCAGTGGGGCCAGCCCGACTAACTATGGCTACACCTTC
NA | TRBJ1-3 | 16 | few | TRBV4-1 | CASSQGGRISGNTIYF | TGCGCCAGCAGCCAGGGTGGACGGATCTCTGGAAACACCATATATTTT
NA | TRBJ1-1 | 13 | few | TRBV7-9 | CASSTTGREVAFF | TGTGCCAGCAGCACAACAGGCCGTGAAGTGGCTTTCTTT
NA | TRBJ2-5 | 14 | NA | TRBV7-8 | CASSFLFGQETQYF | TGTGCCAGCAGCTTCTTGTTTGGGCAAGAGACCCAGTACTTC
NA | TRBJ1-1 | 13 | many | TRBV12-3/TRBV12-4 | CASTGAQNTEAFF | TGTGCCAGCACTGGGGCCCAGAACACTGAAGCTTTCTTT
NA | TRBJ2-2 | 12 | NA | TRBV23-1 | CASRVGPGELFF | TGCGCCAGCAGGGTAGGACCCGGGGAGCTGTTTTTT
NA | TRBJ2-1 | 15 | NA | TRBV24-1 | CATSDPGAGENEQFF | TGTGCCACCAGTGACCCGGGGGCAGGGGAGAATGAGCAGTTCTTC
TRBD1 | TRBJ1-5 | 17 | NA | TRBV6-2/TRBV6-3 | CASSYPTGGISGQPQHF | TGTGCCAGCAGTTACCCGACAGGGGGCATCTCTGGTCAGCCCCAGCATTTT
NA | TRBJ2-7 | 14 | few | TRBV7-2 | CASREGPTDYEQYF | TGTGCCAGCAGAGAGGGACCAACTGACTACGAGCAGTACTTC
NA | TRBJ1-1 | 13 | few | TRBV12-3/TRBV12-4 | CASSFHYRGEAFF | TGTGCCAGCAGTTTTCACTATAGGGGCGAAGCTTTCTTT
TRBD2 | TRBJ2-2 | 16 | NA | TRBV12-3/TRBV12-4 | CASSFGGGGGTGELLF | TGTGCCAGCAGTTTTGGCGGGGGTGGAGGCACCGGGGAGCTGTTATTT
NA | TRBJ1-5 | 13 | NA | TRBV29-1 | CSVAEGSNQPQHF | TGCAGCGTTGCGGAGGGGAGCAATCAGCCCCAGCATTTT
NA | TRBJ1-2 | 14 | NA | TRBV4-2 | CASSQEPTPYGYTF | TGTGCCAGCAGCCAGGAGCCGACACCTTATGGCTACACCTTC
TRBD2 | TRBJ2-7 | 13 | NA | TRBV20-1 | CSAPGTSGAGQYF | TGCAGTGCCCCCGGGACTAGCGGGGCGGGGCAGTACTTC
TRBD1 | TRBJ1-1 | 16 | many | TRBV6-1 | CASWDRTGNMNTEAFF | TGTGCCAGCTGGGATAGGACAGGGAACATGAACACTGAAGCTTTCTTT
TRBD1 | TRBJ2-1 | 18 | many | TRBV11-2 | CASSLARLNRGRYNEQFF | TGTGCCAGCAGCTTAGCACGGCTAAACAGGGGCCGATACAATGAGCAGTTCTTC
TRBD2 | TRBJ2-7 | 14 | NA | TRBV4-3 | CASSRATSGYEQYF | TGCGCCAGCAGCCGAGCGACTAGCGGTTACGAGCAGTACTTC
NA | TRBJ2-3 | 15 | few | TRBV7-9 | CASSFQSGSTDTQYF | TGTGCCAGCAGCTTCCAAAGCGGGAGCACAGATACGCAGTATTTT
NA | TRBJ1-6 | 15 | NA | TRBV20-1 | CSARGLSGFGSPLHF | TGCAGTGCGAGGGGGTTGAGTGGCTTCGGGTCACCCCTCCACTTT
NA | TRBJ1-3 | 13 | many | TRBV10-3 | CAMSTVSGNTIYF | TGTGCCATGTCGACAGTCTCTGGAAACACCATATATTTT
NA | TRBJ2-3 | 13 | few | TRBV7-2 | CASSSNQGGTQYF | TGTGCCAGCAGCTCGAATCAGGGTGGTACGCAGTATTTT
NA | TRBJ1-5 | 13 | many | TRBV10-3 | CAISETQGQPQHF | TGTGCCATCAGTGAAACTCAGGGGCAGCCCCAGCATTTT
NA | TRBJ1-5 | 13 | many | TRBV12-3/TRBV12-4 | CASSLAGVQPQHF | TGTGCCAGCAGTTTAGCCGGGGTTCAGCCCCAGCATTTT
TRBD2 | TRBJ2-1 | 13 | NA | TRBV6-1 | CASRPAGGNEQFF | TGTGCCAGCAGACCCGCGGGGGGCAATGAGCAGTTCTTC
TRBD2 | TRBJ2-1 | 15 | NA | TRBV2 | CAITIAGGAYNEQFF | TGTGCCATCACCATAGCGGGAGGGGCCTACAATGAGCAGTTCTTC
TRBD1 | TRBJ1-2 | 15 | many | TRBV4-3 | CASSQDRTGFRSYTF | TGCGCCAGCAGCCAAGATAGGACAGGTTTTCGGAGCTACACCTTC
NA | TRBJ2-3 | 14 | few | TRBV5-1 | CASSLQLGTDTQYF | TGCGCCAGCAGCTTGCAACTAGGTACAGATACGCAGTATTTT
NA | TRBJ2-5 | 13 | few | TRBV29-1 | CSATPPGRETQYF | TGCAGCGCTACACCTCCCGGTAGGGAGACCCAGTACTTC
NA | TRBJ2-5 | 12 | many | TRBV19 | CASSIRGETQYF | TGTGCCAGTAGTATCAGGGGAGAGACCCAGTACTTC
TRBD2 | TRBJ2-3 | 19 | NA | TRBV3-1 | CASSPAGLAVSRPVDTQYF | TGTGCCAGCAGCCCAGCCGGACTAGCGGTTTCTCGGCCGGTGGATACGCAGTATTTT
NA | TRBJ1-3 | 15 | many | TRBV12-3/TRBV12-4 | CASSLGDFSGNTIYF | TGTGCCAGCAGCTTAGGGGACTTCTCTGGAAACACCATATATTTT
NA | TRBJ1-1 | 15 | many | TRBV20-1 | CSARDRKGYGTEAFF | TGCAGTGCTAGAGATCGAAAAGGGTACGGCACTGAAGCTTTCTTT
NA | TRBJ2-5 | 16 | few | TRBV28 | CASSFLAGSVSETQYF | TGTGCCAGCAGTTTTTTGGCGGGGTCCGTCAGCGAGACCCAGTACTTC